These 13 T cell receptor beta chains share one sample of origin, sequenced in a study of Ad26.COV2.S vaccination and SARS-CoV-2 variants. Clones were read by immunoSEQ multiplex PCR, and TCRdb kept only the in-frame ones, dropping some. The data show a few hundred thousand clones, around 87% seen once. Documented treatment: roughly 18 received Ad26.COV2.S at low or high dose, single or two shots; five or six received placebo; per-sample allocation not given. Sampling occurred on day 63 after the first vaccine or placebo injection. Material: peripheral blood, obtained in a trial of Ad26.COV2.S vaccine versus placebo. These receptor sequences come from a person between 18 and 59 years old who received the Ad26.COV2.S COVID-19 vaccine or a placebo.

This clone appeared once. V usage is TRBV7-2 and J usage is TRBJ2-5; D is unresolved. Germline V lookup: CDR1 SGHTA, CDR2 FQGNSA. The CDR3 loop spans 14 amino acids. The V end lost 4 bases, the J end lost 2 bases, and 11 bases lay between the germline ends. For the CDR3, the DNA is TGTGCCAGCAGCTATTCGATAGGGCAAGAGACCCAGTACTTC. It codes for CASSYSIGQETQYF.

The chain carries TRBV6-1 and TRBJ2-2, with 7 bases matching TRBD2. Germline CDR1 and CDR2: MNHNS and SASEGT. The trim removed 0 bases at V and 9 bases at J, leaving 1 base unmatched. This CDR3 spans 13 amino acids. The CDR3 DNA sequence: TGTGCCAGCAGTGAAGCGGGGGGGTGGGAGCTGTTTTTT. Its translation is CASSEAGGWELFF.

The chain uses TRBV12-2 and TRBJ2-1. TRBV12-2 is listed as a pseudogene. The CDR3 has 14 amino acids. CDR3 loop: CASRFNRGRDEQFF. The CDR3 DNA reads as TGTGCAAGTCGCTTCAACCGGGGACGAGATGAGCAGTTCTTC.

The rearrangement uses TRBV6-4 and TRBJ2-3; no definite D call. The CDR3 runs to 13 residues. Germline CDR1 MRHNA, CDR2 SNTAGT. V lost 6 bases to trimming and J lost 0 bases, with 7 bases between them. CDR3 nucleotides: TGTGCCAGCAGGGAGACTAGCACAGATACGCAGTATTTT. Amino acids: CASRETSTDTQYF.

The chain uses TRBV7-9 and TRBJ2-1; 11 nucleotides align to TRBD2. This CDR3 has 17 amino acids. The germline V gene has CDR1 SEHNR and CDR2 FQNEAQ (reference sequence). The trim removed 1 base at V and 5 bases at J, leaving 7 bases unmatched. This chain's CDR3 is CASSLGVGTSGNNEQFF. The CDR3, as DNA: TGTGCCAGCAGCTTAGGGGTGGGGACTAGCGGAAACAATGAGCAGTTCTTC.

The chain links TRBV9 to TRBJ1-2, with D perhaps TRBD1 (6 bases). Germline loops: CDR1 SGDLS, CDR2 YYNGEE. This CDR3 has 15 residues. With 4 bases removed from V and 2 bases from J, the gap between germline ends came to 15 bases. The CDR3 is CASSPGGTTNYGYTF. The CDR3 nucleotides are TGTGCCAGCAGCCCCGGAGGGACAACGAACTATGGCTACACCTTC.

The chain carries TRBV9 and TRBJ2-1; D possibly corresponds to TRBD1 (6 bases). The CDR3 is 12 residues long. The germline V and J ends were trimmed by 3 bases and 10 bases, with 11 bases remaining between them. The germline gives CDR1 SGDLS, CDR2 YYNGEE. CDR3 sequence reads: CASSALQGEQFF. The CDR3 DNA follows: TGTGCCAGCAGCGCATTGCAGGGGGAGCAGTTCTTC.

This clone was seen once. The V gene is TRBV18, the J gene TRBJ2-7; maybe TRBD1 (6 bases). The germline V gene has CDR1 KGHSH and CDR2 LQKENI. The CDR3 length is 14 residues. V was trimmed by 2 bases and J by 5 bases, leaving 13 bases between them. CDR3 protein: CASSPLQGLNEQYF. The CDR3 nucleotides are TGTGCCAGCTCACCATTACAGGGTCTCAACGAGCAGTACTTC. Variable domain in full (rest from reference TRBV18 and TRBJ2-7): NAGVMQNPRHLVRRRGQEARLRCSPMKGHSHVYWYRQLPEEGLKFMVYLQKENIIDESGMPKERFSAEFPKEGPSILRIQQVVRGDSAAYFCASSPLQGLNEQYFGPGTRLTVT.

V and J are TRBV9 and TRBJ1-1, with 8 bases identical to TRBD1. CDR3 length equals 14 residues. Trimming removed 5 bases from V and 5 bases from J; junction bases left unmatched: 8. The germline V gene encodes CDR1 SGDLS and CDR2 YYNGEE. CDR3 sequence (DNA): TGTGCCAGCAGTTTCAGGGGGCGAGAAACTGAAGCTTTCTTT. Residues: CASSFRGRETEAFF.

CDR3 region: CASSRAPGPDYEQYF. The CDR3 DNA reads as TGCGCCAGCAGCCGCGCCCCGGGACCAGACTACGAGCAGTACTTC. The chain joins TRBV5-1 to TRBJ2-7; TRBD1 or TRBD2 may be the D gene (5 bases each). The CDR3 is 15 residues long. Germline-derived CDR1 and CDR2 are SGHRS and YFSETQ. The ends were cut back, 4 bases at V and 3 bases at J, with 17 bases in the middle.

The chain joins TRBV4-1 to TRBJ1-1, with D unclear. This CDR3 has 14 residues. Germline loops: CDR1 MGHRA, CDR2 YSYEKL. Trimming cost V 3 bases and J 1 base, with 9 bases left between them. The CDR3 spells CASSQIWGNTEAFF. CDR3 in DNA: TGCGCCAGCAGCCAGATTTGGGGGAACACTGAAGCTTTCTTT.

The chain uses TRBV6-5 and TRBJ2-3; D is perhaps TRBD2 (6 bases). This CDR3 contains 13 residues. Germline CDR1 and CDR2: MNHEY and SVGAGI. Trimming shortened V by 2 bases and J by 8 bases, and 11 bases separated the two germline ends. CDR3 amino acids: CASSYIRGSTQYF. As DNA, the CDR3 is TGTGCCAGCAGTTACATCCGGGGGAGTACGCAGTATTTT.

The chain couples TRBV5-1 to TRBJ2-5; 10 nucleotides agree with TRBD2. The CDR3 is made up of 15 amino acids. With 5 bases clipped from V and 2 bases from J, the junction kept 6 bases outside the gene matches. In germline, CDR1 is SGHRS, CDR2 YFSETQ. The CDR3 sequence: CASRALAGLQETQYF. As DNA, the CDR3 is TGCGCCAGCAGAGCACTAGCGGGACTTCAAGAGACCCAGTACTTC.